This TCR beta chain was documented in a study of blood T cell repertoires in COVID-19. Method: immunoSEQ multiplex PCR; TCRdb's copy keeps in-frame clones and lacks some. The profile shows around 64,000 clones, approximately 90% of them singletons. The CDR3 consists of 13 residues. After removal of 2 bases from V and 7 bases from J, the junction contained 7 bases not matched to a gene. From germline, CDR1 is SQVTM and CDR2 ANQGSEA. The chain joins TRBV29-1 to TRBJ1-2, with 7 nucleotides matching TRBD1. This receptor was identified in a human donor in a cohort sampled during active COVID-19. Sequenced material: peripheral blood. The CDR3 DNA reads as TGCAGCGTTGAATCAGGGGGTGGGTCTGGCTACACCTTC. Its translation is CSVESGGGSGYTF.